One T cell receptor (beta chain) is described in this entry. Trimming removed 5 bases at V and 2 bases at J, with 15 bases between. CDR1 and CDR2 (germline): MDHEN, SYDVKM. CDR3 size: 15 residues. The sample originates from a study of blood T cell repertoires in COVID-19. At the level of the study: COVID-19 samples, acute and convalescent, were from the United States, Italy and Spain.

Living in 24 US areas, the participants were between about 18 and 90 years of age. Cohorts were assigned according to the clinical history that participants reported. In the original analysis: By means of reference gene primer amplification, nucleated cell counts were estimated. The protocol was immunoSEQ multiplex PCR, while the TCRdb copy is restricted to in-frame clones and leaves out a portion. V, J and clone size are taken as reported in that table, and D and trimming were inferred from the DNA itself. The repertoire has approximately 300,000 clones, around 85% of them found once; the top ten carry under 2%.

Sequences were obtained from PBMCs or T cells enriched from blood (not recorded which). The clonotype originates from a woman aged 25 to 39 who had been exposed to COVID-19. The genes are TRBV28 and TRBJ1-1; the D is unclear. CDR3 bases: TGTGCCAGCAGTCCAGTGGGAGAGGGAAACACTGAAGCTTTCTTT. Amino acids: CASSPVGEGNTEAFF.